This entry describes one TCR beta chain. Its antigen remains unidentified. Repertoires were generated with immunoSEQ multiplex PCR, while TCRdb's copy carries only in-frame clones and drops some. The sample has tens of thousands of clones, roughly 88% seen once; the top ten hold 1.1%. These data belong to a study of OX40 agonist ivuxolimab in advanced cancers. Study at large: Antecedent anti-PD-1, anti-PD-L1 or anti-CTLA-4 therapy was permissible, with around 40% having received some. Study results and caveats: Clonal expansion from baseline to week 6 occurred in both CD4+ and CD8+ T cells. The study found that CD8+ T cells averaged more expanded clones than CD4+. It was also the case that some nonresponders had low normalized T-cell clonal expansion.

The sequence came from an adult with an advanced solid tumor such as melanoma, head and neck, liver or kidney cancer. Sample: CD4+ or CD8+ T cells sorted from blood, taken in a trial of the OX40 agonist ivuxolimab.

Here the CDR3 reads CASSEPTGTGYNEQFF. In DNA, the CDR3 is TGTGCCAGCAGTGAGCCCACCGGGACTGGCTACAATGAGCAGTTCTTC. The chain is built from TRBV25-1 and TRBJ2-1, with D tentatively TRBD2 (6 bases). The germline V and J ends were trimmed by 3 bases and 3 bases, with 15 bases remaining between them. Germline CDR1 and CDR2: MGHDK and SYGVNS. This CDR3 is built from 16 residues.